A selection of T cell receptor beta chains follows, all from one sample in a study of T-cell memory formation after mild COVID-19. TCRdb reprocessed the 5' RACE reads via MiXCR and lists one record per CDR3 protein. The data contain 200,000 to 250,000 distinct CDR3 sequences, just over 9.5% of them singletons. The sequenced material came from PBMCs or a T cell subset sorted from them (not recorded which). The source of these receptors is a man aged 18 to 29 who had mild COVID-19 (a few samples of this study predate the infection). Cell type and time point are not known. Both conserved end residues are part of each CDR3. D genes are given only for firm matches. The listing skips clone size in some rows; elsewhere it reads once, few, many or a size class.

V gene	J gene	clone size	D gene	CDR3 protein	CDR3 DNA
TRBV23-1	TRBJ1-3	NA	TRBD1	CASGQPTATGNTIYF	TGCGCCTCGGGACAGCCTACTGCGACTGGAAACACCATATATTTT
TRBV29-1	TRBJ2-7	many	NA	CSVGDYEQYF	TGCAGCGTTGGAGACTACGAGCAGTACTTC
TRBV5-6	TRBJ1-4	few	TRBD1	CASSLLGQVNNEKLFF	TGTGCCAGCAGCTTGTTGGGACAGGTTAATAATGAAAAACTGTTTTTT
TRBV27	TRBJ2-7	few	TRBD1	CASSGQGREQYF	TGTGCCAGCAGTGGACAGGGGAGGGAGCAGTACTTC
TRBV4-2	TRBJ2-5	many	NA	CASSQGGPGRETQYF	TGTGCCAGCAGCCAAGGGGGCCCAGGGCGGGAGACCCAGTACTTC
TRBV12-3/TRBV12-4	TRBJ2-5	many	NA	CASSFPTSETQYF	TGTGCCAGCAGTTTTCCTACTTCGGAGACCCAGTACTTC
TRBV9	TRBJ2-1	NA	TRBD1	CASSPQTGGHYNEQFF	TGTGCCAGCAGCCCGCAAACAGGGGGCCACTACAATGAGCAGTTCTTC
TRBV7-2	TRBJ2-5	few	NA	CASSFEGRDSANVRDQYF	TGTGCCAGCAGCTTTGAGGGCCGGGACTCCGCAAATGTAAGAGACCAGTACTTC
TRBV5-1	TRBJ2-3	many	NA	CASSLGPGQATDTQYF	TGCGCCAGCAGCTTGGGCCCAGGCCAAGCCACAGATACGCAGTATTTT
TRBV10-3	TRBJ1-1	few	NA	CAIRTKEYTEAFF	TGTGCCATCCGGACAAAGGAGTACACTGAAGCTTTCTTT
TRBV4-3	TRBJ2-5	NA	NA	CASSQGQGRETQYF	TGCGCCAGCAGCCAAGGGCAGGGCAGAGAGACCCAGTACTTC
TRBV6-5	TRBJ2-7	many	NA	CASSGDNSYEQYF	TGTGCCAGCAGTGGGGACAACTCCTACGAGCAGTACTTC
TRBV6-2/TRBV6-3	TRBJ1-5	NA	NA	CASFPLRSQPQHF	TGTGCCAGCTTCCCCCTCCGGAGTCAGCCCCAGCATTTT
TRBV20-1	TRBJ2-5	NA	TRBD2	CSARSTALLAGVRETQYF	TGCAGTGCTAGATCTACCGCCTTACTAGCGGGAGTTCGGGAGACCCAGTACTTC
TRBV29-1	TRBJ2-3	few	NA	CSVVGGHRTDTQYF	TGCAGCGTTGTAGGCGGGCATCGGACAGATACGCAGTATTTT
TRBV19	TRBJ1-1	NA	NA	CASSIRRNTEAFF	TGTGCCAGTAGTATTCGGCGGAACACTGAAGCTTTCTTT
TRBV4-1	TRBJ2-3	NA	NA	CASSQEGRGTTDTQYF	TGCGCCAGCAGCCAAGAGGGCAGGGGAACGACAGATACGCAGTATTTT
TRBV7-9	TRBJ2-7	NA	TRBD2	CASSFSGVSYEQYF	TGTGCCAGCAGCTTCAGCGGGGTCTCCTACGAGCAGTACTTC